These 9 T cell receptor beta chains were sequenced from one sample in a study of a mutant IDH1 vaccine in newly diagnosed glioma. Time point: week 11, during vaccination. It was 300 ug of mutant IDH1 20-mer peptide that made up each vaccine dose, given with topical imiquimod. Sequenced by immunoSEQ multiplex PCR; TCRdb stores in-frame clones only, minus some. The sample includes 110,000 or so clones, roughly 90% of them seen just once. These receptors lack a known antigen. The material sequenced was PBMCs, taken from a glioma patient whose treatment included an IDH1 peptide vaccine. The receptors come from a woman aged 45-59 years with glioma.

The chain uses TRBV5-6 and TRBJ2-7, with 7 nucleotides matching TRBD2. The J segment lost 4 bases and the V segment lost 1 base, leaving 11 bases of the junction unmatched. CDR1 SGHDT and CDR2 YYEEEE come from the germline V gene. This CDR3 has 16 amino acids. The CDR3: CASSLRGIGRSYEQYF. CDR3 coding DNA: TGTGCCAGCAGCTTGAGGGGTATCGGGAGGTCATACGAGCAGTACTTC.

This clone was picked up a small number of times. Here the CDR3 DNA reads TGTGCCTCCTCTTCCAACACTGAAGCTTTCTTT. It specifies CASSSNTEAFF. The J gene is TRBJ1-1, the V gene TRBV19; no reliable D call. V dropped 11 bases and J dropped 2 bases, with 9 bases sitting between them. This CDR3 has 11 amino acids. Germline lookup yields CDR1 LNHDA and CDR2 SQIVND (reference sequence).

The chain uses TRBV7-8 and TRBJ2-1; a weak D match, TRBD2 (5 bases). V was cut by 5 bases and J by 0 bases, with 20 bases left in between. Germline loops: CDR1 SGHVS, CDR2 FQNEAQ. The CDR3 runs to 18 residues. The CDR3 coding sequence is TGTGCCAGCAGCGTCCGATTGGCCAGCGGCCTCTCCTACAATGAGCAGTTCTTC. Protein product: CASSVRLASGLSYNEQFF. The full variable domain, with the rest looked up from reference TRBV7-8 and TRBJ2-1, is GAGVSQSPRYKVAKRGQDVALRCDPISGHVSLFWYQQALGQGPEFLTYFQNEAQLDKSGLPSDRFFAERPEGSVSTLKIQRTQQEDSAVYLCASSVRLASGLSYNEQFFGPGTRLTVL.

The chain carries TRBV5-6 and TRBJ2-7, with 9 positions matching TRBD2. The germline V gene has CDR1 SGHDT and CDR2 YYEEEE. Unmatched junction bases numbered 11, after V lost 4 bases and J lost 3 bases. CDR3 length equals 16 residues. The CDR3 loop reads CASSPAASGIHYEQYF. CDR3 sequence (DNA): TGTGCCAGCAGCCCCGCTGCTAGCGGGATTCACTACGAGCAGTACTTC.

The CDR3 DNA reads as TGTGCCAGTAAGACTTTTAGCTCCTATAATTCACCCCTCCACTTT. It specifies CASKTFSSYNSPLHF. The chain couples TRBV19 to TRBJ1-6; D gene ambiguous. CDR1 LNHDA and CDR2 SQIVND come from the germline V gene (reference sequence). CDR3 size: 15 residues. Trimming took 7 bases from V and 0 from J, leaving 10 bases between them.

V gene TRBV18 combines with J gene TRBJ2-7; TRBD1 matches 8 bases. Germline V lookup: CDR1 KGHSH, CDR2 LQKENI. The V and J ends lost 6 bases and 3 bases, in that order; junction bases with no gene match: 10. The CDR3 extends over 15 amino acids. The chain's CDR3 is CASSLDRGASYEQYF. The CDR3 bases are TGTGCCAGCTCCCTTGACAGGGGAGCGAGCTACGAGCAGTACTTC.

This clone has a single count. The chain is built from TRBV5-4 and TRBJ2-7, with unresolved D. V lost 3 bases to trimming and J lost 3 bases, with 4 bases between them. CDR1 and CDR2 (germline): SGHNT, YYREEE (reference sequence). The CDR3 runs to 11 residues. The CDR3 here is CASSYGYEQYF. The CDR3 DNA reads TGTGCCAGCAGCTACGGCTACGAGCAGTACTTC. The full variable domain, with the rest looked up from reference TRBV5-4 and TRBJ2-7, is ETGVTQSPTHLIKTRGQQVTLRCSSQSGHNTVSWYQQALGQGPQFIFQYYREEENGRGNFPPRFSGLQFPNYSSELNVNALELDDSALYLCASSYGYEQYFGPGTRLTVT.

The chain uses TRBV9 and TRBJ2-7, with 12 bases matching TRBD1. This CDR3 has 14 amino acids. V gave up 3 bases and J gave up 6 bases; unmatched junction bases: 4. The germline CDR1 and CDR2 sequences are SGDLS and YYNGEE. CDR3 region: CASSAGQGAAEQYF. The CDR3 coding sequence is TGTGCCAGCAGCGCGGGACAGGGGGCGGCCGAGCAGTACTTC.

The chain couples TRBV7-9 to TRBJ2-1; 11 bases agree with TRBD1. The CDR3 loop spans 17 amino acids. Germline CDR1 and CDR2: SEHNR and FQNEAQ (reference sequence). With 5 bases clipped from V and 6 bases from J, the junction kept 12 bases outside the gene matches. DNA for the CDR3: TGTGCCAGCAGCCCCCCCCTCGGACAGGGGGCTTCCAATGAGCAGTTCTTC. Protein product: CASSPPLGQGASNEQFF. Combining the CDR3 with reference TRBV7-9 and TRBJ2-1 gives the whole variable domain DTGVSQNPRHKITKRGQNVTFRCDPISEHNRLYWYRQTLGQGPEFLTYFQNEAQLEKSRLLSDRFSAERPKGSFSTLEIQRTEQGDSAMYLCASSPPLGQGASNEQFFGPGTRLTVL.